This entry is about one TCR beta chain. The antigen remains undetermined. Using viral peptide pools, the ViraFEST assay grew out antigen-specific CD4+ T cells prior to sequencing. Cells that had been cultured for 9 to 10 days were the source of isolated CD4+ T cells. Vaccine recipients had no previous SARS-CoV-2 infection; their nucleocapsid antibodies were negative. Cultures received IL-2 medium that replaced half the medium on days 3 and 7. The sample belongs to a study of vaccination effects on CD4 cells after COVID-19. Per germline, CDR1 SGHVS and CDR2 FNYEAQ. V was shortened by 1 base and J by 4 bases, with 13 bases between the two germline ends. This CDR3 spans 16 amino acids. Some clones are missing from TCRdb's copy, which holds only in-frame ones; the method was immunoSEQ multiplex PCR. The table has just under 45,000 clones, roughly 79% seen once. Study-level results: Nearly all vaccine-induced clones in healthy recipients recognized only SARS-CoV-2.

The clonotype was recovered from a human donor who received a COVID-19 vaccine. Sequencing was performed on CD4+ T cells from PBMCs cultured with SARS-CoV-2 spike peptides, taken before COVID-19 vaccination. This chain uses TRBV7-6 with TRBJ2-2; D is possibly TRBD2 (5 bases). CDR3 sequence: CASSLVGGASTGELFF. CDR3 nucleotides: TGTGCCAGCAGCTTAGTCGGAGGCGCTAGCACCGGGGAGCTGTTTTTT.